Each of the 14 T cell receptor beta chains below was sequenced from the same sample in a study of shared clonotypes between healthy human individuals. Repertoires were generated with immunoSEQ multiplex PCR, while TCRdb's copy carries only in-frame clones and drops some. In the table there are some 95,000 clones, approximately 63% of which are singletons. Sequenced sample: memory CD8+ T cells sorted from blood. The sample's subset: CD45RO+ cells pooled with CCR7-negative TemRA cells. The receptor source for this set is a man aged 25 to 40 in good health.

The V and J genes are TRBV9 and TRBJ1-1; D might be TRBD1 (6 bases). V was clipped by 1 base and J by 1 base, with 8 bases between them. Germline V lookup: CDR1 SGDLS, CDR2 YYNGEE. The CDR3 consists of 14 residues. CDR3 nucleotides: TGTGCCAGCAGCGTATCGGGACAGAACACTGAAGCTTTCTTT. This gives the protein CASSVSGQNTEAFF. Using reference TRBV9 and TRBJ1-1 for the parts outside the CDR3, the full variable domain is DSGVTQTPKHLITATGQRVTLRCSPRSGDLSVYWYQQSLDQGLQFLIQYYNGEERAKGNILERFSAQQFPDLHSELNLSSLELGDSALYFCASSVSGQNTEAFFGQGTRLTVV.

The chain links TRBV6-1 to TRBJ1-4, with a possible D match to TRBD1 (5 bases). CDR3 length equals 15 residues. With 7 bases removed from V and 4 bases from J, the gap between germline ends came to 16 bases. Per germline, CDR1 MNHNS and CDR2 SASEGT. The CDR3 nucleotides are TGTGCCAGCATCCCTGATTGGGGGAGTAATGAAAAACTGTTTTTT. This translates into CASIPDWGSNEKLFF.

This rearrangement joins TRBV28 to TRBJ1-2; D not resolved. The V and J ends lost 10 bases and 7 bases respectively, with 13 bases between them. There are 11 residues in the CDR3. Germline values: CDR1 MDHEN, CDR2 SYDVKM. The CDR3 DNA sequence: TGTGCCACCCGAAGTCGGGCTGGCTACACCTTC. The encoded protein is CATRSRAGYTF.

This clone was seen a few times. The chain has TRBV19 and TRBJ1-4; 12 nucleotides align to TRBD1. V shed 7 bases, J shed 7 bases, and the junction held 7 bases outside the gene matches. The CDR3 sequence is 15 residues long. Germline V gene data show CDR1 as LNHDA and CDR2 as SQIVND (reference sequence). CDR3 region: CASKGTGGESEKLFF. CDR3 sequence (DNA): TGTGCCAGTAAGGGGACAGGGGGCGAGTCTGAAAAACTGTTTTTT.

J is TRBJ2-5 and V is TRBV2, with D perhaps matching TRBD2 (5 bases). The V end lost 8 bases, the J end lost 1 base, and 14 bases lay between the germline ends. Germline V gives CDR1 SNHLY, CDR2 FYNNEI. CDR3 size: 14 residues. CDR3 nucleotide sequence: TGTGCCAGCCGCGGGTTCTACGGCCAAGAGACCCAGTACTTC. It is translated as CASRGFYGQETQYF.

The CDR3 DNA sequence: TGTGCCAGCAGTTACTCAGTGTCCCAGCATTTT. As protein: CASSYSVSQHF. This chain uses TRBV6-5 with TRBJ1-5; D gene unclear. This CDR3 contains 11 residues. CDR1 and CDR2 (germline): MNHEY, SVGAGI. V was clipped by 0 bases and J by 11 bases, with 5 bases between them.

The V call is TRBV25-1, the J call TRBJ2-3; the D is unclear. CDR1 is MGHDK and CDR2 is SYGVNS in the germline V gene. This CDR3 comprises 18 residues. Between the trimmed V and J ends, which lost 2 bases and 0 bases, there was a span of 18 bases. CDR3 DNA: TGTGCCAGCAGTGAAGGAATTTTGTCCCATAAGAGCACAGATACGCAGTATTTT. Its translation is CASSEGILSHKSTDTQYF.

This sequence joins TRBV2 and TRBJ1-3; D is unresolved. The CDR3 is made up of 14 amino acids. The V end was cut by 10 bases, the J end by 4 bases, with 17 bases between. Germline V gene data show CDR1 as SNHLY and CDR2 as FYNNEI. This chain's CDR3 is CATSTAMRGNTIYF. Written as DNA, the CDR3 is TGTGCCACCTCGACGGCAATGCGGGGAAACACCATATATTTT.

The chain links TRBV7-8 to TRBJ1-5; 7 bases are a match to TRBD1. CDR1 and CDR2 (germline): SGHVS, FQNEAQ. CDR3 length equals 17 residues. Trimming cost V 5 bases and J 3 bases; bases outside gene matches: 13. The CDR3 DNA sequence: TGTGCCAGCAGCCTGAATCGACAGGGAATCGCCAATCAGCCCCAGCATTTT. Protein: CASSLNRQGIANQPQHF.

This clone was detected only once. This chain joins TRBV28 and TRBJ2-2; no definite D call. V was cut by 0 bases and J by 0 bases, with 8 bases left in between. The CDR3 is 16 amino acids. Per germline, CDR1 MDHEN and CDR2 SYDVKM. CDR3 nucleotide sequence: TGTGCCAGCAGTTTATGGGCGGAGACGAACACCGGGGAGCTGTTTTTT. It encodes CASSLWAETNTGELFF.

This chain uses TRBV19 with TRBJ1-2; D not certain. V shed 7 bases and J shed 7 bases, with 13 bases lying between them. In germline, CDR1 is LNHDA, CDR2 SQIVND (reference sequence). This CDR3 is 12 amino acids long. The CDR3, as DNA: TGTGCCAGTACCGGGGTAGGACTTGGCTACACCTTC. Protein product: CASTGVGLGYTF.

The chain has TRBV28 and TRBJ1-2, with D hard to call. The CDR3 contains 15 residues. The V gene's germline CDR1 is MDHEN and CDR2 SYDVKM. Trimming took 6 bases from V and 2 from J, leaving 16 bases between them. CDR3 nucleotides: TGTGCCAGCAGCCCGACGGACGGTATCAACTATGGCTACACCTTC. Protein sequence: CASSPTDGINYGYTF.

This clone was seen a few times. In DNA form, the CDR3 reads TGTGCCTGGAGTGCAGGACCTAGCGGGGTCCATTCTGGCGAGCAGTACTTC. Encoded protein: CAWSAGPSGVHSGEQYF. The chain is built from TRBV30 and TRBJ2-7; 9 bases map to TRBD2. V gave up 1 base and J gave up 6 bases; unmatched junction bases: 16. The CDR3 has 17 residues. Per the germline V gene, CDR1 is GTSNPN and CDR2 is SVGIG (reference sequence).

This clone was observed once. The rearrangement uses TRBV28 and TRBJ1-5; tentatively, D is TRBD1 (6 bases). The germline V and J ends were trimmed by 2 bases and 0 bases, with 20 bases remaining between them. Germline assignment: CDR1 MDHEN and CDR2 SYDVKM. The CDR3 extends over 19 amino acids. Here the CDR3 DNA reads TGTGCCAGCAGTTTACGAGCACAGGGAAGCGTCTATAGCAATCAGCCCCAGCATTTT. Translation: CASSLRAQGSVYSNQPQHF.